These 23 T cell receptor beta chains were all obtained from the same sample, sequenced in a study of blood T cell repertoires in COVID-19. Profiling relied on immunoSEQ multiplex PCR, and the TCRdb table lists in-frame clones only, not all of them. The table records 40,000 to 50,000 clones, over 75% of them present only once. The material sequenced was peripheral blood. These receptors were obtained from a man between 65 and 85 years old with acute or convalescent COVID-19.

V gene TRBV19 combines with J gene TRBJ1-5; 7 bases are shared with TRBD1. Germline CDR1 reads LNHDA; CDR2 reads SQIVND (reference sequence). This CDR3 contains 13 residues. Trimming removed 6 bases from V and 7 bases from J; junction bases left unmatched: 6. The CDR3 DNA reads as TGTGCCAGTAGCGCAGGGGGATTCCAGCCCCAGCATTTT. It codes for CASSAGGFQPQHF.

The rearrangement links TRBV15 to TRBJ2-2; 8 bases are shared with TRBD1. V was pared by 5 bases and J by 1 base, with 3 bases of the junction left unmatched. CDR1 and CDR2 (germline): LNHNV, YYDKDF (reference sequence). CDR3 length: 15 residues. CDR3 in amino acids: CATSQGQVNTGELFF. The CDR3 DNA is TGTGCCACCAGCCAGGGACAGGTGAACACCGGGGAGCTGTTTTTT. The whole variable domain, filled in from reference TRBV15 and TRBJ2-2, reads DAMVIQNPRYQVTQFGKPVTLSCSQTLNHNVMYWYQQKSSQAPKLLFHYYDKDFNNEADTPDNFQSRRPNTSFCFLDIRSPGLGDTAMYLCATSQGQVNTGELFFGEGSRLTVL.

This clone was seen more than once but under ten times. V and J are TRBV5-6 and TRBJ2-3; 8 positions agree with TRBD2. CDR3 length: 19 amino acids. CDR1 is SGHDT and CDR2 is YYEEEE in the germline V gene. V shed 4 bases and J 1 base; nucleotides not matched to a gene: 17. CDR3 amino acids: CASSRLRGGGGLRTDTQYF. For the CDR3, the DNA is TGTGCCAGCAGCCGTCTGCGGGGTGGCGGGGGGCTTCGCACAGATACGCAGTATTTT.

The chain couples TRBV27 to TRBJ2-3; 10 nucleotides line up with TRBD2. V gave up 6 bases and J gave up 6 bases; unmatched junction bases: 6. Per the germline V gene, CDR1 is MNHEY and CDR2 is SMNVEV (reference sequence). This CDR3 has 14 residues. As DNA, the CDR3 is TGTGCCAGCAGCTTTACTAGCGGGGCCGATACGCAGTATTTT. Its protein is CASSFTSGADTQYF.

This clone was counted once. The chain carries TRBV7-3 and TRBJ2-2; 7 bases fit TRBD2. J was trimmed by 0 bases and V by 4 bases; bases with no gene match: 8. In germline, CDR1 is SGHTA, CDR2 FQGTGA. The CDR3 runs to 17 residues. The CDR3 bases are TGTGCCAGCAGCTCGGGCCGGGCGGGGGCGAACACCGGGGAGCTGTTTTTT. Its translation: CASSSGRAGANTGELFF.

Comment on this clone: At one end the junction does not follow the germline gene, possibly because of a read error. The chain joins TRBV28 to TRBJ2-3, with a tentative D call TRBD2 (6 bases). CDR3 size: 13 residues. Germline-derived CDR1 and CDR2 are MDHEN and SYDVKM. CDR3 DNA: TGTGTCAGCATGGAGGGGAGGACAGATACGCAGTATTTT. It specifies CVSMEGRTDTQYF.

V and J are TRBV24-1 and TRBJ2-3; 11 positions match TRBD2. Per germline, CDR1 KGHDR and CDR2 SFDVKD. The CDR3 totals 17 residues. Losses at the gene ends were 7 bases for V and 0 bases for J; bases not matched to a gene: 8. This CDR3 is CATSGTSGPTSTDTQYF. CDR3 in DNA: TGTGCCACCAGCGGGACTAGCGGACCCACTAGCACAGATACGCAGTATTTT.

The chain couples TRBV13 to TRBJ1-4; the D is unclear. CDR1 PRHDT and CDR2 FYEKMQ come from the germline V gene (reference sequence). The V gene lost 0 bases and the J gene lost 7 bases, with 6 bases spanning the gap. CDR3 length equals 13 residues. The CDR3 is CASSLGAGEKLFF. The CDR3 DNA reads as TGTGCCAGCAGCTTAGGCGCGGGTGAAAAACTGTTTTTT.

The gene calls are TRBV4-3 and TRBJ1-1, with D perhaps TRBD1 (5 bases). Per the germline V gene, CDR1 is LGHNA and CDR2 is YSLEER. The CDR3 loop spans 14 amino acids. Trimming stripped 0 bases from V and 7 bases from J, with 12 bases between. CDR3 protein: CASSQDRAGLEAFF. The DNA for the CDR3 is TGCGCCAGCAGCCAAGATAGGGCGGGACTTGAAGCTTTCTTT.

This clone was counted only a few times. The rearrangement uses TRBV6-6 and TRBJ1-4; D gene ambiguous. The CDR3 contains 13 residues. Germline loops: CDR1 MNHNY, CDR2 SVGAGI (reference sequence). V was shortened by 6 bases and J by 8 bases, with 13 bases between the two germline ends. In nucleotides, the CDR3 is TGTGCCAGCAGCCTAGATTTTAACGAAAAACTGTTTTTT. This encodes CASSLDFNEKLFF.

V is TRBV4-2 and J is TRBJ2-7; D perhaps matches TRBD2 (5 bases). Trimming pared 0 bases from V and 0 bases from J, leaving 9 bases between. CDR1 and CDR2 from the germline V gene are LGHNA and YNFKEQ. The CDR3 has 15 residues. CDR3 in amino acids: CASSQEAGISYEQYF. The CDR3 nucleotides are TGTGCCAGCAGCCAAGAAGCCGGGATCTCCTACGAGCAGTACTTC.

This clone has a single count. The rearrangement links TRBV6-2 or TRBV6-3 to TRBJ1-2; 8 bases align to TRBD1. The trim removed 6 bases at V and 6 bases at J, leaving 9 bases unmatched. Germline values: CDR1 MNHEY, CDR2 SVGEGT. CDR3 length equals 14 residues. CDR3 residues: CASSSRRTGNGYTF. CDR3 DNA sequence: TGTGCCAGCAGCAGCCGCCGGACAGGGAATGGCTACACCTTC.

This clone is a singleton in its sample. The chain links TRBV12-3 or TRBV12-4 to TRBJ2-1; TRBD1 might be the D (5 bases). The CDR3 spans 13 residues. V lost 5 bases and J lost 7, with 12 bases in between. This CDR3 is CASSLNRWNEQFF. The CDR3 coding sequence is TGTGCCAGCAGTCTCAACAGGTGGAATGAGCAGTTCTTC.

The genes are TRBV18 and TRBJ1-5; D remains ambiguous. This CDR3 region has 14 residues. The germline V and J ends were trimmed by 3 bases and 10 bases, with 16 bases remaining between them. Germline lookup yields CDR1 KGHSH and CDR2 LQKENI. The CDR3 DNA is TGTGCCAGCTCACCTAGGACTGTCTCGGATCCCCAGCATTTT. As protein: CASSPRTVSDPQHF.

V gene TRBV6-6 combines with J gene TRBJ1-2; 8 positions agree with TRBD1. CDR3 length equals 15 residues. Trimming took 0 bases from V and 8 from J; bases not matched to a gene: 8. Per germline, CDR1 MNHNY and CDR2 SVGAGI (reference sequence). The CDR3 sequence is CASSYSGDRGGGYTF. The CDR3 DNA sequence: TGTGCCAGCAGTTACTCGGGCGACAGGGGAGGCGGCTACACCTTC.

The V and J genes are TRBV9 and TRBJ1-1, with 8 bases that match TRBD1. The germline V gene encodes CDR1 SGDLS and CDR2 YYNGEE. The CDR3 extends over 16 amino acids. V shed 3 bases and J 4 bases; nucleotides not matched to a gene: 11. For the CDR3, the DNA is TGTGCCAGCAGCGCCCGACAGGGGATGGAGACCACTGAAGCTTTCTTT. Translating gives CASSARQGMETTEAFF.

V is TRBV18 and J is TRBJ2-1; D unclear. The CDR3 spans 15 residues. The germline V gene has CDR1 KGHSH and CDR2 LQKENI. Between the trimmed V and J ends, which lost 2 bases and 0 bases, there was a span of 8 bases. CDR3 bases: TGTGCCAGCTCACCAATGATAGCCTCCTACAATGAGCAGTTCTTC. It yields the protein CASSPMIASYNEQFF.

The chain is built from TRBV3-1 (or the pseudogene TRBV3-2) and TRBJ2-5, with TRBD1 identical over 8 bases. Per germline, CDR1 LGHDT and CDR2 YNNKEL (reference sequence). V dropped 1 base and J dropped 0; count of bases not matched to a gene: 4. CDR3 size: 16 residues. Here the CDR3 reads CASSQGTGIYQETQYF. Here the CDR3 DNA reads TGTGCCAGCAGCCAAGGGACAGGGATTTACCAAGAGACCCAGTACTTC.

This chain joins TRBV2 and TRBJ2-3; 7 bases are a match to TRBD1. The CDR3 is made up of 13 amino acids. Germline V gives CDR1 SNHLY, CDR2 FYNNEI. Losses at the gene ends were 8 bases for V and 1 base for J; bases not matched to a gene: 3. The CDR3 here is CASYRGGTDTQYF. CDR3 coding DNA: TGTGCCAGCTACAGGGGCGGCACAGATACGCAGTATTTT.

The chain uses TRBV5-1 and TRBJ2-1, with D possibly TRBD2 on 5 matching bases. This CDR3 has 11 amino acids. Trimming cost V 3 bases and J 15 bases, with 13 bases left between them. Germline CDR1 is SGHRS and CDR2 is YFSETQ. The CDR3 DNA sequence: TGCGCCAGCAGCTCAGACTACAACAGGTTCTTC. Its protein is CASSSDYNRFF. The entire variable domain, with the rest obtained from reference TRBV5-1 and TRBJ2-1, is as follows: KAGVTQTPRYLIKTRGQQVTLSCSPISGHRSVSWYQQTPGQGLQFLFEYFSETQRNKGNFPGRFSGRQFSNSRSEMNVSTLELGDSALYLCASSSDYNRFFGPGTRLTVL.

This clone has just one count. The junction departs from the called germline gene at one end, perhaps through a read error. V and J are TRBV24-1 and TRBJ2-1, with 8 bases fitting TRBD2. The CDR3 runs to 16 residues. Germline CDR1 KGHDR, CDR2 SFDVKD. The DNA of the CDR3 is TGTGCCACCAGGGATTCGGGGGGGCCCGGGTACAATGAGCAGTTCTTC. Its translation is CATRDSGGPGYNEQFF.

The V and J genes are TRBV6-1 and TRBJ1-6; tentative D call: TRBD1 (6 bases). Per germline, CDR1 MNHNS and CDR2 SASEGT. V was shortened by 3 bases and J by 7 bases, with 25 bases between the two germline ends. The CDR3 consists of 19 residues. DNA of the CDR3: TGTGCCAGCAGTGACTTCAACTTATATAACAGGGAATCGAATTCACCCCTCCACTTT. It yields the protein CASSDFNLYNRESNSPLHF.

This clone appeared a few times. This chain uses TRBV2 with TRBJ1-1; weak D call: TRBD1 (6 bases). The CDR3 has 13 residues. The V end lost 7 bases, the J end lost 1 base, and 10 bases lay between the germline ends. Germline loops: CDR1 SNHLY, CDR2 FYNNEI. CDR3 sequence: CASTLDRNTEAFF. Here the CDR3 DNA reads TGTGCCAGCACCTTGGACAGGAACACTGAAGCTTTCTTT.